This T cell receptor beta chain was obtained from a study of blood T cell repertoires in COVID-19. Germline V gives CDR1 MGHRA, CDR2 YSYEKL. Trimming took 4 bases from V and 7 from J; bases not matched to a gene: 9. The CDR3 consists of 15 residues. TCRdb's table, derived via immunoSEQ multiplex PCR, lists solely in-frame clones and lacks some. The sample carries 35,000 to 45,000 clones, under 85% recorded once. This TCR was sampled from a human donor in a cohort sampled during active COVID-19. The sample comprised peripheral blood. V gene TRBV4-1 combines with J gene TRBJ1-4; 7 bases fit TRBD1. The CDR3 bases are TGCGCCAGCAGCCCGTTCTCACAGGGGCTTGAAAAACTGTTTTTT. Its translation is CASSPFSQGLEKLFF.